The present T cell receptor (beta chain) was sequenced within a study of cytomegalovirus exposure and HLA in healthy donors. Study results and caveats: Upon later analysis, HLA-associated TCR beta chains proved more clonally expanded than other, equally common chains. Later genetic work tied a missense DCLRE1C variant to beta-chain V and J trimming. Most TCR beta V segments were productive about 87% or about 30% of the time in an earlier analysis. A later analysis associated some 16,000 TCR beta sequences with HLA alleles at a 0.05 false discovery rate.

With respect to this clone: No antigen is known for it.

The PCR had 60 Vbeta and 13 Jbeta primers. Using immunoSEQ multiplex PCR, the repertoire was profiled, and TCRdb retains in-frame clones only, with some absent. The table includes around 65,000 clones, around 62% detected once. The receptor comes from a man aged 25 to 40 in good health and CMV-seronegative. The sample was PBMCs.

CDR3 amino acids: CASSIMGRGDLYEQYF. In DNA, the CDR3 is TGTGCCAGCAGCATCATGGGGCGGGGGGATCTCTACGAGCAGTACTTC. This sequence joins TRBV7-9 and TRBJ2-7; 8 positions agree with TRBD2. CDR1 is SEHNR and CDR2 is FQNEAQ in the germline V gene (reference sequence). CDR3 length equals 16 residues. With 5 bases clipped from V and 3 bases from J, the junction kept 12 bases outside the gene matches.